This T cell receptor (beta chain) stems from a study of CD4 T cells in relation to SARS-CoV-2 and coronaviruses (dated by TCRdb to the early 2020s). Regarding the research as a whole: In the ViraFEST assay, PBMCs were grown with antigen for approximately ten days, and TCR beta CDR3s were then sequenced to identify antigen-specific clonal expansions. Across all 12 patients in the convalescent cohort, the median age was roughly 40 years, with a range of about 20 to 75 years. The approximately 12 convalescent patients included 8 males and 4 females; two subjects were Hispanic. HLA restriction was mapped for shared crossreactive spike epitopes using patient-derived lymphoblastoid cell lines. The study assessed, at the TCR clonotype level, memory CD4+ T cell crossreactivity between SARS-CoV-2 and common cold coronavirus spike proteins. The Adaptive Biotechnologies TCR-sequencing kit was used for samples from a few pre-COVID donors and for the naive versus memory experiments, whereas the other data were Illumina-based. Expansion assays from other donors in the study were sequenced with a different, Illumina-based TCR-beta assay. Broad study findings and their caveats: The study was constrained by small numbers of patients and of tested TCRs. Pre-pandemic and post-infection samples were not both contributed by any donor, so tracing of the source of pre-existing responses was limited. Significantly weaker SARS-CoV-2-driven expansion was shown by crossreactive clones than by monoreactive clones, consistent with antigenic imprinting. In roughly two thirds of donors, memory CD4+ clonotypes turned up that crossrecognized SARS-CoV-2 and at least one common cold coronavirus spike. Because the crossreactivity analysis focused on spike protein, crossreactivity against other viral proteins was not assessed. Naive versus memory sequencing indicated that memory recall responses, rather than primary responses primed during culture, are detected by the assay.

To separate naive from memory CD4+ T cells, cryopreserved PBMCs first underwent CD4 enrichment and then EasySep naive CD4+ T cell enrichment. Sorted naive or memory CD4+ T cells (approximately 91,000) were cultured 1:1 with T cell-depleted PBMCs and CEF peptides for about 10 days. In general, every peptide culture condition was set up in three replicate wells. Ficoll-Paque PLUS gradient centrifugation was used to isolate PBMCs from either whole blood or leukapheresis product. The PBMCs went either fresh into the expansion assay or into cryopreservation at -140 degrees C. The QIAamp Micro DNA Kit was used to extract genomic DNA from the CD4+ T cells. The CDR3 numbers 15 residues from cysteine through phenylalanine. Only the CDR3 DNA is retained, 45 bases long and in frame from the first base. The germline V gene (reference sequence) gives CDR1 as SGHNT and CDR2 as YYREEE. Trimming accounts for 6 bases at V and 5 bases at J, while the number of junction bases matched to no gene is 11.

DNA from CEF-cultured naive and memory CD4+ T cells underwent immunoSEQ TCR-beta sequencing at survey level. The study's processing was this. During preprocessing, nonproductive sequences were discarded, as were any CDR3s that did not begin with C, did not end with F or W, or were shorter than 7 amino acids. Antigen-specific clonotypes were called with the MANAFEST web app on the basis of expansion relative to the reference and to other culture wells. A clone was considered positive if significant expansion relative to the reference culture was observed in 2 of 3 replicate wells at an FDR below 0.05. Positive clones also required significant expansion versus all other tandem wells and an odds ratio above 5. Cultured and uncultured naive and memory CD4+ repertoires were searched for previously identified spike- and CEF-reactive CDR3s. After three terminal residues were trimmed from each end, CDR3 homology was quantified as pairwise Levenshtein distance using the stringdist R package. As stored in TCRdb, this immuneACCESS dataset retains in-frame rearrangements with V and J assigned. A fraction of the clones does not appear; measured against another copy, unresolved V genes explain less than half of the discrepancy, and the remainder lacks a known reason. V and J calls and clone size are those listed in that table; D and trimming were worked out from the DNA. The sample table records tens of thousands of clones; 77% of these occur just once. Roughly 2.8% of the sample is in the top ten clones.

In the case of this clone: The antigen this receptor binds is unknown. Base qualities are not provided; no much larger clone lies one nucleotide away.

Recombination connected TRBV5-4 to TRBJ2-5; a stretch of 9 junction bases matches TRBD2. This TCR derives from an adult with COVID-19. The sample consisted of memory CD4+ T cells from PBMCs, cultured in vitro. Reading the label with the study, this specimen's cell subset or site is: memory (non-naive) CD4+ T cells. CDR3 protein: CASTNSGGRGETQYF. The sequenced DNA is TGTGCCAGCACCAATTCCGGCGGGAGGGGGGAGACCCAGTACTTC.